This TCR beta chain was obtained from a study of patients and donors after allogeneic stem cell transplantation. TCRdb re-derived calls from the RT-PCR reads in MiXCR, one entry per CDR3 protein. The sample has 900,000 to 1,000,000 distinct CDR3 sequences; more than 15% are singletons. V lost 1 base and J lost 8; bases outside the gene matches: 8. CDR3 length: 17 amino acids. In germline, CDR1 is LNHNV, CDR2 YYDKDF (reference sequence). The sequence came from a human donor who was either an allogeneic HSCT recipient or a stem cell or donor lymphocyte infusion donor (not recorded which). It is not recorded whose cells these are; they may come from a transplant donor. This chain links TRBV15 with TRBJ2-1; 13 nucleotides align to TRBD2. Sequenced sample: blood, either unsorted or a sorted T cell fraction (not recorded which). The CDR3 sequence is CATSRVPGTSGTDEQFF. As DNA, the CDR3 is TGTGCCACCAGCAGAGTCCCCGGGACTAGCGGGACGGATGAGCAGTTCTTC.